This TCR beta chain was retrieved from a study of CD8 T cells in Susac syndrome. Random hexamers primed reverse transcription of about 0.45 to 1 ug RNA. Via MiXCR, TCRdb re-called the immunoSEQ multiplex PCR reads, giving one row per CDR3 protein. Here the sample spans more than 100,000 distinct CDR3 sequences, about 95% being singletons. The TCR was taken from a human donor in good health. The sequenced sample was CD4+ T cells from PBMCs.

The CDR3 reads CSARSHSMNTEAFF. The CDR3 region has the DNA TGCAGTGCTAGATCCCACTCCATGAACACTGAAGCTTTCTTT. This sequence joins TRBV20-1 and TRBJ1-1; D gene ambiguous. Germline-derived CDR1 and CDR2 are DFQATT and SNEGSKA (reference sequence). Trimming left V 2 bases short and J 0 bases short, with 10 bases between. This CDR3 has 14 amino acids.